This T cell receptor beta chain is from a study of PD-1 blockade in classical Hodgkin lymphoma. Overall study results and limits: It was reported that newly diagnosed patients had less baseline TCR diversity than healthy donors.

In its sample, this clone was seen a few times. The antigen is not known. Clones were read by immunoSEQ multiplex PCR, and TCRdb kept only the in-frame ones, dropping some. The sample shows over 25,000 clones, 89% of them seen only once. Specified time point: newly diagnosed, previously untreated cHL patient sample. The study purified CD4+ T cells from thawed PBMCs using magnetic negative selection. Comparison used PBMCs from newly diagnosed, untreated classical Hodgkin lymphoma. The length of the CDR3 is 16 residues. CDR1 and CDR2 (germline): SGHVS, FQNEAQ. The V and J ends lost 5 bases and 5 bases, in that order; junction bases with no gene match: 13.

This TCR was recovered from a human donor with classical Hodgkin lymphoma. Sequenced: CD4+ T cells from blood. The chain carries TRBV7-8 and TRBJ2-5; 8 bases align to TRBD2. CDR3 nucleotide sequence: TGTGCCAGCAGCCCCCTGGCGGGAGGTTTCTTCGAGACCCAGTACTTC. Its protein is CASSPLAGGFFETQYF.